Below, 23 T cell receptor beta chains from the same sample are listed, as sequenced in a study of siplizumab effects on memory and regulatory T cells. The data were produced by immunoSEQ multiplex PCR, yet TCRdb's version contains in-frame clones alone and is incomplete. The table shows 110,000 or so clones, with over 85% occurring only once. Sequencing was carried out using non-Treg CD4+ T cells sorted from blood. Receptors were obtained from a human donor in good health.

The chain has TRBV5-1 and TRBJ1-1, with 7 bases lining up with TRBD1. This CDR3 is 15 amino acids long. Trimming removed 6 bases from V and 0 bases from J; junction bases left unmatched: 8. The germline V gene has CDR1 SGHRS and CDR2 YFSETQ. CDR3 in amino acids: CASTTGTALNTEAFF. CDR3 sequence (DNA): TGCGCCAGCACCACCGGGACAGCCTTGAACACTGAAGCTTTCTTT.

This sequence joins TRBV6-6 and TRBJ1-6, with a weak D call TRBD1 (6 bases). Germline CDR1 is MNHNY and CDR2 is SVGAGI (reference sequence). With 0 bases removed from V and 6 bases from J, the gap between germline ends came to 9 bases. The CDR3 runs 15 residues. The CDR3: CASSYSPDSNSPLHF. The CDR3 nucleotides are TGTGCCAGCAGTTACTCCCCGGACAGTAATTCACCCCTCCACTTT.

The rearrangement joins TRBV4-2 to TRBJ2-3; tentative D call: TRBD2 (6 bases). Per the germline V gene, CDR1 is LGHNA and CDR2 is YNFKEQ. Between the trimmed V and J ends, which lost 2 bases and 1 base, there was a span of 10 bases. The CDR3 runs to 15 residues. The CDR3: CASSQQGGGTDTQYF. CDR3 in DNA: TGTGCCAGCAGCCAACAGGGCGGGGGCACAGATACGCAGTATTTT.

This chain connects TRBV19 to TRBJ1-6; no firm D call. The germline V gene encodes CDR1 LNHDA and CDR2 SQIVND (reference sequence). Trimming took 7 bases from V and 8 from J, leaving 18 bases between them. The CDR3 is 15 amino acids. The CDR3 protein is CASKVGWSSDSPLHF. In DNA form, the CDR3 reads TGTGCCAGTAAAGTCGGTTGGAGTTCGGATTCACCCCTCCACTTT. Filled out from reference TRBV19 and TRBJ1-6, the complete variable domain reads DGGITQSPKYLFRKEGQNVTLSCEQNLNHDAMYWYRQDPGQGLRLIYYSQIVNDFQKGDIAEGYSVSREKKESFPLTVTSAQKNPTAFYLCASKVGWSSDSPLHFGNGTRLTVT.

Regarding this clone: The germline gene is not matched at one end of the junction; a read error may be the cause. V gene TRBV18 combines with J gene TRBJ2-5; maybe TRBD2 (5 bases). The CDR3 runs to 16 residues. Germline V gene lookup returns CDR1 KGHSH and CDR2 LQKENI. CDR3 protein: CASSPRVRGKKETQYF. The CDR3 coding sequence is TGTGCCAGCTCCCCACGCGTCCGGGGAAAAAAAGAGACCCAGTACTTC.

V and J are TRBV2 and TRBJ1-1; no firm D call. Germline CDR1 and CDR2: SNHLY and FYNNEI. The CDR3 consists of 14 residues. V lost 6 bases and J lost 0, with 11 bases in between. The CDR3 sequence is CASRSSDMNTEAFF. CDR3 sequence (DNA): TGTGCCAGCAGGTCTAGTGACATGAACACTGAAGCTTTCTTT.

CDR3 in DNA: TGTGCCAGCACCTCGTTACAGGGGCATGAAAAACTGTTTTTT. It yields the protein CASTSLQGHEKLFF. V is TRBV7-9 and J is TRBJ1-4; 7 nucleotides line up with TRBD1. This CDR3 is 14 amino acids long. CDR1 and CDR2 from the germline V gene are SEHNR and FQNEAQ (reference sequence). Trimming at V came to 7 bases and at J to 6 bases, leaving 8 bases not matched to a gene.

V usage is TRBV7-9 and J usage is TRBJ1-4; possible D gene TRBD1, 6 bases. Trimming shortened V by 3 bases and J by 5 bases, and 10 bases separated the two germline ends. The CDR3 is made up of 14 amino acids. CDR1 and CDR2 from the germline V gene are SEHNR and FQNEAQ (reference sequence). DNA of the CDR3: TGTGCCAGCAGCTTCAGGGGAGGGAATGAAAAACTGTTTTTT. This encodes CASSFRGGNEKLFF.

This clone was detected a few times. The V and J genes are TRBV5-6 and TRBJ1-1, with a possible D match to TRBD1 (5 bases). V was pared by 4 bases and J by 1 base, with 11 bases between. The CDR3 runs 14 residues. The germline V gene encodes CDR1 SGHDT and CDR2 YYEEEE. As DNA, the CDR3 is TGTGCCAGCAGCACGGACGGGGGGAACACTGAAGCTTTCTTT. It yields the protein CASSTDGGNTEAFF.

The V and J genes are TRBV5-1 and TRBJ2-5; D ambiguous. This CDR3 spans 13 amino acids. Per germline, CDR1 SGHRS and CDR2 YFSETQ. The V gene lost 4 bases and the J gene lost 0 bases, with 7 bases spanning the gap. The CDR3 reads CASSPYNQETQYF. DNA for the CDR3: TGCGCCAGCAGCCCCTATAACCAAGAGACCCAGTACTTC.

This chain uses TRBV7-7 with TRBJ1-1; D is undetermined. The CDR3 spans 13 residues. Germline CDR1 and CDR2: SSHAT and FNYEAQ (reference sequence). V shed 3 bases and J shed 5 bases, with 10 bases lying between them. CDR3 in amino acids: CASSFTPETEAFF. The CDR3 nucleotides read TGTGCCAGCAGCTTCACCCCGGAGACTGAAGCTTTCTTT.

The gene calls are TRBV10-3 and TRBJ2-1; D remains unclear. Germline CDR1 reads ENHRY; CDR2 reads SYGVKD. With 5 bases removed from V and 14 bases from J, the gap between germline ends came to 16 bases. The CDR3 has 12 residues. The CDR3 is CAISYTPGSEFF. The CDR3 DNA follows: TGTGCCATCAGTTACACACCGGGTTCGGAGTTCTTC.

Concerning this clone itself: An end of the junction differs from the germline gene, which may be a read error. This chain uses TRBV20-1 with TRBJ2-3; 7 nucleotides match TRBD1. Germline-derived CDR1 and CDR2 are DFQATT and SNEGSKA (reference sequence). The CDR3 runs 10 residues. DNA of the CDR3: TGCAGTGCTAGAGATGTAACAGGGGTTTTT. Translating it yields CSARDVTGVF.

The chain carries TRBV2 and TRBJ1-5; TRBD1 matches at 7 bases. This CDR3 region has 15 residues. J lost 2 bases, V lost 2 bases, and 3 bases had no gene match. Germline CDR1 SNHLY, CDR2 FYNNEI. The CDR3 reads CASSELGGGNQPQHF. The CDR3 DNA reads TGTGCCAGCAGTGAATTAGGGGGCGGCAATCAGCCCCAGCATTTT.

This chain uses TRBV9 with TRBJ2-2; 9 bases line up with TRBD1. CDR3 size: 14 residues. The germline V gene has CDR1 SGDLS and CDR2 YYNGEE. V gave up 3 bases and J gave up 6 bases; unmatched junction bases: 3. The CDR3 loop is CASSAQGASGELFF. The CDR3 DNA reads as TGTGCCAGCAGCGCACAGGGGGCTTCCGGGGAGCTGTTTTTT.

The rearrangement joins TRBV7-3 to TRBJ1-1; no clear D. This CDR3 contains 13 residues. The germline gives CDR1 SGHTA, CDR2 FQGTGA. The germline V and J ends were trimmed by 1 base and 1 base, with 4 bases remaining between them. This CDR3 reads CASSLNRNTEAFF. For the CDR3, the DNA is TGTGCCAGCAGCTTAAATCGGAACACTGAAGCTTTCTTT.

The chain has TRBV10-3 and TRBJ1-4; 8 bases align to TRBD1. CDR1 is ENHRY, CDR2 SYGVKD, per germline. The junction had 13 bases not matched to a gene; V was cut back by 10 bases and J by 0 bases. There are 17 residues in the CDR3. CDR3 sequence (DNA): TGTGCCACCCGGACAGGGAACCCTTACGCAACTAATGAAAAACTGTTTTTT. Translated, it gives CATRTGNPYATNEKLFF.

In regard to this clone: Other DNA sequences in this specimen translate into the identical CDR3. This rearrangement joins TRBV5-1 to TRBJ2-7; D is unresolved. Deletions cut 1 base from V and 2 bases from J, with 7 bases between. The CDR3 runs to 13 residues. CDR1 and CDR2 (germline): SGHRS, YFSETQ. The CDR3 loop reads CASSLPSTYEQYF. Written as DNA, the CDR3 is TGCGCCAGCAGCTTGCCGTCCACCTACGAGCAGTACTTC.

The chain has TRBV14 and TRBJ2-3; perhaps TRBD2 as D (6 bases). CDR1 and CDR2 (germline): SGHDN, FVKESK. The CDR3 runs 16 residues. Trimming shortened V by 4 bases and J by 3 bases, and 17 bases separated the two germline ends. This CDR3 is CASSPYPRRGTDTQYF. In nucleotides, the CDR3 is TGTGCCAGCAGCCCATATCCCAGGAGGGGAACAGATACGCAGTATTTT.

V and J are TRBV30 and TRBJ1-2; D gene uncertain. V lost 3 bases and J lost 4, with 9 bases in between. This CDR3 is 12 amino acids long. CDR1 is GTSNPN, CDR2 SVGIG, per germline (reference sequence). Here the CDR3 reads CAWSVEAYGYTF. The CDR3 coding sequence is TGTGCCTGGAGCGTGGAGGCCTATGGCTACACCTTC.

This chain uses TRBV11-3 with TRBJ2-7, with D tentatively TRBD2 (5 bases). There are 15 residues in the CDR3. The V end was cut by 0 bases, the J end by 5 bases, with 14 bases between. CDR1 is SGHNT and CDR2 is YENEEA in the germline V gene. The CDR3 DNA sequence: TGTGCCAGCAGCTTAGATCGAGGAGGATCCAACGAGCAGTACTTC. It specifies CASSLDRGGSNEQYF.

The rearrangement links TRBV2 to TRBJ1-2; 9 bases are a match to TRBD1. The ends lost 7 bases at V and 5 bases at J; junction bases unmatched: 2. The CDR3 loop spans 12 amino acids. Per the germline V gene, CDR1 is SNHLY and CDR2 is FYNNEI. The CDR3 protein is CASNRGQYGYTF. The CDR3 coding sequence is TGTGCCAGCAACAGGGGGCAATATGGCTACACCTTC.

The chain employs TRBV19 and TRBJ1-5; TRBD1 is a possible D gene (6 bases). The CDR3 is 14 amino acids. V was shortened by 2 bases and J by 1 base, with 6 bases between the two germline ends. CDR1 is LNHDA and CDR2 is SQIVND in the germline V gene (reference sequence). CDR3 nucleotides: TGTGCCAGTAGTATAACAGGGAGCAATCAGCCCCAGCATTTT. This sequence encodes CASSITGSNQPQHF.